This T cell receptor (beta chain) was retrieved from a study of T cells in women clearing cervical HPV infection. Overall study context: Cases: HPV16-related CIN3 or worse on histology, a couple of invasive cancers.

Concerning this clone itself: What it recognizes is unknown. The DNA ends 3 residues before the CDR3 does, and the rest of the CDR3 is filled in from the germline J gene.

Study conclusions and caveats: Cases and controls were distinguished at AUC about 0.8 by richness and V genes. CIN3+ cases had significantly higher TCR richness than controls; evenness did not differ.

Method: immunoSEQ multiplex PCR; TCRdb's copy keeps in-frame clones and lacks some. Listed are approximately 22,000 clones; over 7.5% falls within the top ten. The V gene lost 0 bases and the J gene lost 0 bases, with 9 bases spanning the gap. The CDR3 consists of 15 residues. From germline, CDR1 is SGHTA and CDR2 FQGNSA. This clonotype was obtained from a woman between 18 and 69 years old with a cervical HPV16 infection that either progressed to CIN3+ or cleared (not recorded which). Sequences were obtained from blood buffy coat. This chain joins TRBV7-2 and TRBJ2-7; D is ambiguous. This CDR3 reads CASSLAGTSSYEQYF. CDR3 bases read: TGTGCCAGCAGCTTAGCTGGCACGAGCTCCTACGAG. The whole variable domain, filled in from reference TRBV7-2 and TRBJ2-7, reads GAGVSQSPSNKVTEKGKDVELRCDPISGHTALYWYRQSLGQGLEFLIYFQGNSAPDKSGLPSDRFSAERTGGSVSTLTIQRTQQEDSAVYLCASSLAGTSSYEQYFGPGTRLTVT.